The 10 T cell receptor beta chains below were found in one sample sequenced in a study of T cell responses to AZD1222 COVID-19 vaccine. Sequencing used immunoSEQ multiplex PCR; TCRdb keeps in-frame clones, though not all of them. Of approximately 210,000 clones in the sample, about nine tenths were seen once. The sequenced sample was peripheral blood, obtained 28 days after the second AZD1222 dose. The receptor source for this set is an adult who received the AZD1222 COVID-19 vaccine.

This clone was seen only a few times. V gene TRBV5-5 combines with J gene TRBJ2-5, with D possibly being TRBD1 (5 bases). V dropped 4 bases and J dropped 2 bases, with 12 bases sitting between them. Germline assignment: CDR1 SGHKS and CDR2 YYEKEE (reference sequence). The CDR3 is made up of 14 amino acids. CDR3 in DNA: TGTGCCAGCAGCAACCCGGACATACAAGAGACCCAGTACTTC. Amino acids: CASSNPDIQETQYF.

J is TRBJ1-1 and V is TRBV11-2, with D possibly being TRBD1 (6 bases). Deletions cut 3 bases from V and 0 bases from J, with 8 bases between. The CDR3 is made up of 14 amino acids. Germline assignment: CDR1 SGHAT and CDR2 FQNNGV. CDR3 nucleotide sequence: TGTGCCAGCAGCTTGACAGGATTGAACACTGAAGCTTTCTTT. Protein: CASSLTGLNTEAFF.

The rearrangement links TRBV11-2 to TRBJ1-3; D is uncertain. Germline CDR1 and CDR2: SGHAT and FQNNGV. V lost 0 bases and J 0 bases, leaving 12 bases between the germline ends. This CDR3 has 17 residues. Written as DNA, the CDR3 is TGTGCCAGCAGCTTAGAAGGACCCTTGAGCTCTGGAAACACCATATATTTT. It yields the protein CASSLEGPLSSGNTIYF.

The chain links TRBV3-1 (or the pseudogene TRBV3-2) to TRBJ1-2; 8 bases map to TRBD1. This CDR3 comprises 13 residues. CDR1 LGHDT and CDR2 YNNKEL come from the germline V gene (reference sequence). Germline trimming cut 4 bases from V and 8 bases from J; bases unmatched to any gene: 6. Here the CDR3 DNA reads TGTGCCAGCAGCCCGAGACAGGGGCTGGGCTACACCTTC. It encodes CASSPRQGLGYTF.

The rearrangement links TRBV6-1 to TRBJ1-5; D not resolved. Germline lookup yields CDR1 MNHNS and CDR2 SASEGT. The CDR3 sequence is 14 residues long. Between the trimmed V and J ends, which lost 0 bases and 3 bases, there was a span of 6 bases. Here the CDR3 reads CASSEATNNQPQHF. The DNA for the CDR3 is TGTGCCAGCAGTGAAGCGACTAACAATCAGCCCCAGCATTTT.

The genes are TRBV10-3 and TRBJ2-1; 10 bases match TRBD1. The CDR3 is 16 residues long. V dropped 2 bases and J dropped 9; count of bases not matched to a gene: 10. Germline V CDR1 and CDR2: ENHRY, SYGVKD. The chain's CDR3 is CAISETGQGGAGEQFF. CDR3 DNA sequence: TGTGCCATCAGTGAGACCGGACAGGGGGGGGCCGGTGAGCAGTTCTTC.

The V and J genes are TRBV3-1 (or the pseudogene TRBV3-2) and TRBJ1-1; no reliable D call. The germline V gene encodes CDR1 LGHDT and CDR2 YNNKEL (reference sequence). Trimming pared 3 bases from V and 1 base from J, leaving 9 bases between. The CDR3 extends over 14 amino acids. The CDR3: CASSQDVKNTEAFF. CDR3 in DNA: TGTGCCAGCAGCCAGGACGTTAAGAACACTGAAGCTTTCTTT.

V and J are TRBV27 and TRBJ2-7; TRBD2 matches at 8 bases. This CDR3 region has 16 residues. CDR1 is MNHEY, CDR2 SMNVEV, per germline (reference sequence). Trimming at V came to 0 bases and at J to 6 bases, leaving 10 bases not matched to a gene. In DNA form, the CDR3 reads TGTGCCAGCAGTTTATCCCTTGGACTAGCTGCTCGCGAGCAGTACTTC. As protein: CASSLSLGLAAREQYF.

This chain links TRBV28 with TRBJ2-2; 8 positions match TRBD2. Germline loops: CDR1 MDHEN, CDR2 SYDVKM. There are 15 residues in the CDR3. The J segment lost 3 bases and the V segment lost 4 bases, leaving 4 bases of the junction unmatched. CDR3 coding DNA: TGTGCCAGCAGTTACCGAGCGGGAGACACCGGGGAGCTGTTTTTT. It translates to CASSYRAGDTGELFF.

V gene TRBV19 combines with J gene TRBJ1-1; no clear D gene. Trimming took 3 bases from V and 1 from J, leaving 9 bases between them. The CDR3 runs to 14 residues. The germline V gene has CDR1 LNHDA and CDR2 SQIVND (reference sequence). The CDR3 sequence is CASSISEQNTEAFF. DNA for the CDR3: TGTGCCAGTAGTATTTCTGAACAGAACACTGAAGCTTTCTTT.